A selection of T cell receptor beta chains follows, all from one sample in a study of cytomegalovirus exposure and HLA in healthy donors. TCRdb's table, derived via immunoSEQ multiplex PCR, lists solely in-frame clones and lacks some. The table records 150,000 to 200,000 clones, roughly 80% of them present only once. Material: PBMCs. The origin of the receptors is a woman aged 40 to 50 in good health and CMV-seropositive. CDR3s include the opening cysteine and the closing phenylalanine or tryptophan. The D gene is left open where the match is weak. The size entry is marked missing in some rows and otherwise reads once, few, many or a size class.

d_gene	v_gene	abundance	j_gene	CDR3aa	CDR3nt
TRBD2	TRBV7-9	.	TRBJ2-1	CASSLLGLAYNEQFF	TGTGCCAGCAGCTTACTAGGACTAGCCTACAATGAGCAGTTCTTC
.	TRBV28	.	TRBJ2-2	CASLSGLGAANTGELFF	TGTGCCAGCCTATCCGGATTGGGGGCGGCGAACACCGGGGAGCTGTTTTTT
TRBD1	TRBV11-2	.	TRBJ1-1	CASRRPGGYGAFF	TGTGCCAGCAGACGACCAGGGGGCTATGGAGCTTTCTTT
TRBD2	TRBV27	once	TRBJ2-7	CASGLAPNYEQYF	TGTGCCAGTGGACTAGCGCCTAACTACGAGCAGTACTTC
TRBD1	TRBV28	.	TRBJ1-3	CASSPPQGATIYF	TGTGCCAGCAGTCCACCGCAGGGGGCCACCATATATTTT
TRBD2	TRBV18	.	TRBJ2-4	CASSPFSTSGSIQNIQYF	TGTGCCAGCTCACCATTTTCAACTAGCGGGAGCATCCAAAACATTCAGTACTTC
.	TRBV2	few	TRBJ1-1	CASSERTVTEAFF	TGTGCCAGCAGTGAGAGGACAGTCACTGAAGCTTTCTTT
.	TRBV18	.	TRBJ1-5	CASSLYSGESSLSNQPQHF	TGTGCCAGCTCACTTTACTCCGGAGAGAGCTCTCTCTCCAATCAGCCCCAGCATTTT
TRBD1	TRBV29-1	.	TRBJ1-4	CSANPGGILFF	TGCAGCGCCAACCCAGGGGGAATACTGTTTTTT
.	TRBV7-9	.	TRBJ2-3	CASGTRTDTQYF	TGTGCCAGCGGCACACGCACAGATACGCAGTATTTT
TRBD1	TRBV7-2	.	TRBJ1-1	CASSPTNRGAEAFF	TGTGCCAGCAGCCCTACGAACAGGGGCGCTGAAGCTTTCTTT
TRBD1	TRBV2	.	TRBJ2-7	CASSRGQGAYEQYF	TGTGCCAGCAGTCGCGGACAGGGGGCCTACGAGCAGTACTTC
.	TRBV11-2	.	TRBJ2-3	CASSLDRGKDTQYF	TGTGCCAGCAGCTTAGACAGGGGAAAAGATACGCAGTATTTT
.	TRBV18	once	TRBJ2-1	CASSPPIGGSYNEQFF	TGTGCCAGCTCACCGCCGATCGGGGGCTCCTACAATGAGCAGTTCTTC
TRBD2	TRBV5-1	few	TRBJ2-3	CASSYYRTSGRATDTQYF	TGCGCCAGCAGCTATTACCGGACTAGCGGGAGGGCCACCGATACGCAGTATTTT
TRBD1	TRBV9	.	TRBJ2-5	CASSAHPGQGARETQYF	TGTGCCAGCAGCGCTCACCCGGGACAGGGGGCGAGGGAGACCCAGTACTTC
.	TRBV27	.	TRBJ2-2	CASSFLSGTGELFF	TGTGCCAGCAGTTTTCTATCTGGTACCGGGGAGCTGTTTTTT
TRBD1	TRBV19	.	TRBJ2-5	CASSINRGQETQYF	TGTGCCAGTAGTATAAACAGGGGGCAGGAGACCCAGTACTTC
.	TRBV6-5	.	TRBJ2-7	CASSYSARGEQYF	TGTGCCAGCAGTTACTCGGCTAGGGGCGAGCAGTACTTC
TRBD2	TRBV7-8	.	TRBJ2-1	CASSFSGRATNEQFF	TGTGCCAGCAGCTTCTCGGGGAGGGCAACCAATGAGCAGTTCTTC
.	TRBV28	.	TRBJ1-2	CASSSGVENYGYTF	TGTGCCAGCAGTTCCGGTGTGGAGAACTATGGCTACACCTTC
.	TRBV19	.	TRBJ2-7	CASSPKGRGTREQYF	TGTGCCAGTAGCCCAAAAGGACGCGGGACCCGCGAGCAGTACTTC
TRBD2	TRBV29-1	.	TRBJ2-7	CSVVGGAGSYEQYF	TGCAGCGTTGTCGGGGGGGCGGGCTCCTACGAGCAGTACTTC
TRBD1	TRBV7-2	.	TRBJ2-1	CASSLVTGVDNNEQFF	TGTGCCAGCAGCTTAGTTACAGGGGTCGACAACAATGAGCAGTTCTTC
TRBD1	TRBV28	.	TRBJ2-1	CASSSAGTGSENEQFF	TGTGCCAGCAGTTCCGCCGGGACAGGGTCAGAAAATGAGCAGTTCTTC
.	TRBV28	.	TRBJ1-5	CASSPPDGVPNQPQHF	TGTGCCAGCAGCCCTCCTGACGGAGTCCCCAATCAGCCCCAGCATTTT
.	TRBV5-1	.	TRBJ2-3	CASTITPGTDTQYF	TGCGCCAGCACAATAACCCCAGGGACAGATACGCAGTATTTT
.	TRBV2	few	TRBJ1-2	CASRSDSQKDGYTF	TGTGCCAGCAGATCCGACAGCCAAAAGGATGGCTACACCTTC
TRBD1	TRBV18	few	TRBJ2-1	CASSQATGGPNYNEQFF	TGTGCCAGCTCACAAGCGACAGGGGGCCCAAACTACAATGAGCAGTTCTTC
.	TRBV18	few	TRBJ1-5	CASSPGTWADQPQHF	TGTGCCAGCTCACCAGGGACTTGGGCCGATCAGCCCCAGCATTTT
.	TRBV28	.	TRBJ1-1	CASSLGGEGGTEAFF	TGTGCCAGCAGTTTAGGGGGAGAAGGGGGCACTGAAGCTTTCTTT
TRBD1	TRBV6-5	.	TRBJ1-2	CASSYTGAGYTF	TGTGCCAGCAGTTATACAGGGGCCGGCTACACCTTC
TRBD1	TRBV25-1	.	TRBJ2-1	CASSDREQGNDNEQFF	TGTGCCAGCAGTGATCGGGAACAGGGGAACGACAATGAGCAGTTCTTC
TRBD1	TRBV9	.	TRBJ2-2	CASSVDPRTGLNTGELFF	TGTGCCAGCAGCGTCGACCCAAGGACAGGGCTCAACACCGGGGAGCTGTTTTTT
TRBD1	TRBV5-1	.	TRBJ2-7	CASSPGVGQGFEQYF	TGCGCCAGCAGTCCCGGCGTGGGACAGGGGTTCGAGCAGTACTTC
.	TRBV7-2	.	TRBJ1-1	CASSPGGAEAFF	TGTGCCAGCAGCCCCGGAGGGGCTGAAGCTTTCTTT
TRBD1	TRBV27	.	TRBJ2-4	CASSSRTGGNIQYF	TGTGCCAGCAGTTCACGGACAGGGGGAAACATTCAGTACTTC
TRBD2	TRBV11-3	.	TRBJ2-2	CASSLGEGHTGELFF	TGTGCCAGCAGCTTAGGGGAGGGACACACCGGGGAGCTGTTTTTT
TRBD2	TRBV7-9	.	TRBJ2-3	CASSQTGRSGRMGADTQYF	TGTGCCAGCAGCCAAACGGGCCGGAGCGGGAGAATGGGCGCAGATACGCAGTATTTT
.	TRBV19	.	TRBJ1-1	CATGWTEAFF	TGTGCCACCGGGTGGACTGAAGCTTTCTTT
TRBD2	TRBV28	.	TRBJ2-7	CASSSGTSGRTKNFYEQYF	TGTGCCAGCAGCTCTGGGACTAGCGGGAGGACCAAGAATTTCTACGAGCAGTACTTC
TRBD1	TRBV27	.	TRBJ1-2	CASSLSGRGLGYTF	TGTGCCAGCAGTTTGAGTGGCAGGGGGCTTGGCTACACCTTC
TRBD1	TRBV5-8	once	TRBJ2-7	CASSLVTGDYLYEQYF	TGTGCCAGCAGCTTGGTGACAGGGGATTACCTCTACGAGCAGTACTTC
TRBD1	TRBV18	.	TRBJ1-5	CASSPSDRGGQPQHF	TGTGCCAGCTCACCCTCTGACAGGGGCGGTCAGCCCCAGCATTTT
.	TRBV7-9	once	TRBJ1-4	CASSPTGPNEKLFF	TGTGCCAGCAGCCCGACAGGACCGAATGAAAAACTGTTTTTT
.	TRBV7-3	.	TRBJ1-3	CASSLLGRRGPWGNTIYF	TGTGCCAGCAGCTTATTAGGTCGTCGTGGGCCTTGGGGAAACACCATATATTTT
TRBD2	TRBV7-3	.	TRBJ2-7	CASSSRGGASYEQYF	TGTGCCAGCAGCTCCCGGGGAGGGGCTTCCTACGAGCAGTACTTC
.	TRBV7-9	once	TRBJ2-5	CASSLGGGIETQYF	TGTGCCAGCAGCTTAGGTGGGGGGATCGAGACCCAGTACTTC
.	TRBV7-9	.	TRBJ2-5	CASTLPDPQGETQYF	TGTGCCAGCACCCTCCCGGACCCCCAGGGCGAGACCCAGTACTTC
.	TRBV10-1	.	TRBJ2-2	CASSPKTGNTGELFF	TGCGCCAGCAGTCCGAAGACAGGGAACACCGGGGAGCTGTTTTTT
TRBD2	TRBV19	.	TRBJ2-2	CATQRDYLTNTGELFF	TGTGCCACCCAGCGGGACTACCTAACGAACACCGGGGAGCTGTTTTTT